The rows below give T cell receptor beta chains drawn from one sample of a study of PD-1 blockade in classical Hodgkin lymphoma. TCRdb's table, derived via immunoSEQ multiplex PCR, lists solely in-frame clones and lacks some. The data hold 14,000 or so clones, with just under 80% observed a single time. The sample consisted of peripheral blood mononuclear cells (PBMCs), taken before the second cycle of nivolumab. The receptors derive from a human donor with classical Hodgkin lymphoma. Both conserved end residues are part of each CDR3. Fields, in order: clone size, J gene, D gene, V gene, CDR3 protein, CDR3 DNA. D genes are given only for firm matches. Expanded clones are given a class, and other clones once, few, many or no size at all.

. | TRBJ2-5 | TRBD1 | TRBV29-1 | CSVSTGVTQYF | TGCAGCGTATCGACAGGGGTGACCCAGTACTTC
medium-sized | TRBJ2-4 | . | TRBV2 | CASSVFGQGATYEPRLKYF | .
. | TRBJ2-3 | . | TRBV2 | CASTSVLTTDTQYF | TGTGCCAGCACCTCGGTACTTACCACAGATACGCAGTATTTT
. | TRBJ1-2 | . | TRBV7-2 | CASSPGGGTYGYTF | TGTGCCAGCAGCCCGGGCGGGGGGACCTATGGCTACACCTTC
once | TRBJ2-1 | . | TRBV7-8 | CASSFPEGWYYNEQFF | TGTGCCAGCAGCTTCCCTGAAGGCTGGTACTACAATGAGCAGTTCTTC
. | TRBJ1-6 | . | TRBV6-1 | CASSVGQDSPLHF | TGTGCCAGCAGTGTGGGACAAGATTCACCCCTCCACTTT
. | TRBJ2-3 | . | TRBV27 | CASRVDYRRTDTQYF | TGTGCCAGCAGAGTGGACTACCGACGCACAGATACGCAGTATTTT
. | TRBJ1-1 | . | TRBV18 | CASSHGVRVGGRMAFF | TGTGCCAGCTCACACGGGGTCAGGGTTGGCGGGCGGATGGCTTTCTTT
. | TRBJ2-5 | TRBD2 | TRBV5-3 | CARSTDRLAGGQSETQYF | TGTGCCAGAAGCACCGATCGACTAGCGGGGGGGCAGTCGGAGACCCAGTACTTC
once | TRBJ1-4 | . | TRBV28 | CASKTVYGNEKLFF | TGTGCCAGCAAGACCGTTTACGGCAATGAAAAACTGTTTTTT
. | TRBJ1-1 | . | TRBV5-6 | CASSFGGLGEAFF | TGTGCCAGCAGCTTTGGGGGGCTAGGTGAAGCTTTCTTT
. | TRBJ1-1 | . | TRBV28 | CASRAGKAFF | TGTGCCAGCAGAGCAGGGAAAGCTTTCTTT
. | TRBJ2-2 | TRBD2 | TRBV15 | CATSRGGRRGDTGELFF | TGTGCCACCAGCAGAGGAGGGAGGCGGGGGGACACCGGGGAGCTGTTTTTT
. | TRBJ2-1 | . | TRBV6-5 | CASSYKGGWHNEQFF | TGTGCCAGCAGTTATAAGGGGGGCTGGCACAATGAGCAGTTCTTC
. | TRBJ2-5 | . | TRBV18 | CASSQGRQETQYF | TGTGCCAGCTCACAGGGGCGGCAAGAGACCCAGTACTTC
few | TRBJ1-2 | . | TRBV6-1 | CASGGAGRSLDYGYTF | TGTGCCAGCGGTGGAGCAGGGAGGTCCCTAGACTATGGCTACACCTTC
. | TRBJ1-4 | . | TRBV19 | CASSTYNTKNEKLFF | TGTGCCAGTAGTACCTACAACACCAAAAATGAAAAACTGTTTTTT
. | TRBJ2-1 | TRBD2 | TRBV7-2 | CASSPSGGASNEQFF | TGTGCCAGCAGCCCTAGCGGGGGGGCGAGTAATGAGCAGTTCTTC
. | TRBJ2-1 | TRBD2 | TRBV4-1 | CASSQRLAGGVGEQFF | TGCGCCAGCAGCCAACGTCTAGCGGGGGGGGTAGGTGAGCAGTTCTTC
. | TRBJ1-1 | . | TRBV18 | CASSPGPNTEAFF | TGTGCCAGCTCACCAGGGCCGAACACTGAAGCTTTCTTT
. | TRBJ2-7 | . | TRBV5-1 | CASSSFGGGSSYEQYF | TGCGCCAGCAGCTCATTTGGGGGAGGAAGCTCCTACGAGCAGTACTTC
. | TRBJ1-6 | TRBD1 | TRBV18 | CASSPTPGRPGGISPLHF | TGTGCCAGCTCACCAACCCCGGGGAGGCCAGGGGGCATATCACCCCTCCACTTT
. | TRBJ1-6 | TRBD1 | TRBV28 | CASSHDRARTYNSPLHF | TGTGCCAGCAGCCATGACAGGGCGAGGACCTATAATTCACCCCTCCACTTT
few | TRBJ1-2 | TRBD1 | TRBV25-1 | CASSPRALAGQGASGYTF | TGTGCCAGCAGTCCTCGGGCCCTGGCGGGACAGGGGGCGTCTGGCTACACCTTC
. | TRBJ2-5 | . | TRBV21-1 | CASSKNALSYQETQYF | TGTGCCAGCAGCAAAAACGCCCTTTCGTACCAAGAGACCCAGTACTTC
. | TRBJ2-1 | . | TRBV7-2 | CASSLASRGSSYNEQFF | TGTGCCAGCAGCTTAGCGAGTCGGGGGAGCTCCTACAATGAGCAGTTCTTC
. | TRBJ1-1 | TRBD1 | TRBV5-1 | CASSVQGAGTEAFF | TGCGCCAGCAGCGTACAGGGGGCAGGGACTGAAGCTTTCTTT
. | TRBJ1-4 | . | TRBV7-2 | CASSLANFRGEKLFF | TGTGCCAGCAGCTTAGCGAACTTTCGGGGGGAAAAACTGTTTTTT
. | TRBJ1-2 | . | TRBV2 | CASSLQGPRYGYTF | TGTGCCAGCAGTCTCCAGGGGCCGCGCTATGGCTACACCTTC
. | TRBJ1-1 | . | TRBV7-8 | CASSPRAAEAFF | TGTGCCAGCAGCCCCCGCGCGGCTGAAGCTTTCTTT
. | TRBJ2-7 | TRBD1 | TRBV4-2 | CASSHIGTGPYEQYF | TGTGCCAGCAGCCACATTGGGACAGGGCCCTACGAGCAGTACTTC
. | TRBJ2-2 | . | TRBV6-5 | CASSYAPNTGELFF | TGTGCCAGCAGTTATGCACCGAACACCGGGGAGCTGTTTTTT
. | TRBJ1-5 | TRBD1 | TRBV28 | CASSFLDRVNQPQHF | TGTGCCAGCAGTTTTCTCGACAGGGTAAATCAGCCCCAGCATTTT
. | TRBJ1-1 | . | TRBV30 | CAWSVLFNTEAFF | TGTGCCTGGAGTGTACTATTCAACACTGAAGCTTTCTTT
. | TRBJ2-1 | . | TRBV5-4 | CASSLAESYEQFF | TGTGCCAGCAGCTTGGCGGAATCCTATGAGCAGTTCTTC
. | TRBJ1-3 | . | TRBV6-5 | CASRTSGNTIYF | TGTGCCAGCAGGACTTCTGGAAACACCATATATTTT